The 10 T cell receptor beta chains reported below all come from one sample, sequenced in a study of CD8 T cells in ankylosing spondylitis. A single record per CDR3 protein comes from TCRdb applying MiXCR to the 5' RACE reads. The sample holds 35,000 to 40,000 distinct CDR3 sequences, more than 15% seen once. The sequencing sample was made of blood. All receptors come from a male donor with ankylosing spondylitis or in good health (not recorded which).

This clonotype occurred a few times. DNA of the CDR3: TGCAGCGTTGACGCCAGGGGTGGCACAGATACGCAGTATTTT. It yields the protein CSVDARGGTDTQYF. V gene TRBV29-1 combines with J gene TRBJ2-3; D may be TRBD1 (6 bases). CDR1 SQVTM and CDR2 ANQGSEA come from the germline V gene. Trimming stripped 3 bases from V and 1 base from J, with 11 bases between. This CDR3 is built from 14 residues.

This clonotype was found many times. The V gene is TRBV12-3 or TRBV12-4, the J gene TRBJ2-3, with a possible D match to TRBD1 (6 bases). Trimming cost V 2 bases and J 1 base, with 13 bases left between them. This CDR3 has 16 residues. The CDR3 nucleotides are TGTGCCAGCAGTTTACCTACGCAGGGGCGCACAGATACGCAGTATTTT. Residues: CASSLPTQGRTDTQYF.

The chain is built from TRBV12-3 or TRBV12-4 and TRBJ2-7, with 8 bases aligning to TRBD1. Trimming at V came to 3 bases and at J to 3 bases, leaving 4 bases not matched to a gene. This CDR3 has 14 amino acids. The CDR3 DNA reads TGTGCCAGCAGTTTCGGAACAGGGGGCTACGAGCAGTACTTC. Protein product: CASSFGTGGYEQYF.

This clonotype appeared a few times. The chain employs TRBV5-1 and TRBJ2-3; weak D call: TRBD2 (5 bases). The CDR3 sequence is 14 residues long. Trimming stripped 4 bases from V and 0 bases from J, with 9 bases between. Germline V lookup: CDR1 SGHRS, CDR2 YFSETQ. The CDR3 reads CASSPGKSTDTQYF. Written as DNA, the CDR3 is TGCGCCAGCAGCCCCGGGAAGAGCACAGATACGCAGTATTTT.

The rearrangement uses TRBV29-1 and TRBJ2-3; no firm D call. Germline V gives CDR1 SQVTM, CDR2 ANQGSEA. The CDR3 spans 12 residues. Trimming took 1 base from V and 11 from J, leaving 13 bases between them. The CDR3 DNA reads as TGCAGCGTTGAAGCTCCCATCAAGGGGCAGTATTTT. It yields the protein CSVEAPIKGQYF.

J is TRBJ2-3 and V is TRBV7-9; tentatively, D is TRBD1 (5 bases). Germline values: CDR1 SEHNR, CDR2 FQNEAQ (reference sequence). The ends were cut back, 7 bases at V and 0 bases at J, with 11 bases in the middle. The CDR3 runs 14 residues. The CDR3 spells CASTPTASTDTQYF. The CDR3 coding sequence is TGTGCCAGCACCCCGACAGCTAGCACAGATACGCAGTATTTT.

This clonotype was picked up a small number of times. The chain couples TRBV9 to TRBJ1-3; D remains ambiguous. This CDR3 comprises 14 residues. The V end lost 2 bases, the J end lost 0 bases, and 6 bases lay between the germline ends. Germline assignment: CDR1 SGDLS and CDR2 YYNGEE. CDR3 DNA: TGTGCCAGCAGCGTCCGACCCTCTGGAAACACCATATATTTT. Translation gives CASSVRPSGNTIYF.

The genes are TRBV6-5 and TRBJ1-1; D is unclear. This CDR3 is 15 amino acids long. V dropped 4 bases and J dropped 3 bases, with 15 bases sitting between them. CDR1 is MNHEY, CDR2 SVGAGI, per germline. For the CDR3, the DNA is TGTGCCAGCAGTTCCCAAATGGAAGGCTACACTGAAGCTTTCTTT. Amino acids: CASSSQMEGYTEAFF.

This rearrangement joins TRBV5-5 to TRBJ1-5; 9 nucleotides align to TRBD1. After removal of 4 bases from V and 6 bases from J, the junction contained 2 bases not matched to a gene. Germline CDR1 reads SGHKS; CDR2 reads YYEKEE (reference sequence). The CDR3 is made up of 13 amino acids. Here the CDR3 reads CASSRDRVQPQHF. The CDR3 nucleotides read TGTGCCAGCAGCCGGGACAGGGTTCAGCCCCAGCATTTT.

This clonotype was seen more than once but under ten times. This chain connects TRBV28 to TRBJ1-1; no clear D. The CDR3 has 15 amino acids. V dropped 3 bases and J dropped 1 base, with 12 bases sitting between them. Per germline, CDR1 MDHEN and CDR2 SYDVKM. The CDR3 loop reads CASSFESPQNTEAFF. The CDR3 DNA follows: TGTGCCAGCAGTTTTGAATCGCCCCAGAACACTGAAGCTTTCTTT.